The 21 T cell receptor beta chains below were found in one sample sequenced in a study of blood T cells in healthy people across ages. Through a sample-barcoded 5' primer and a J-beta primer mix, a second PCR was run for about 7 to 12 cycles. TCRdb re-analysed the 5' RACE reads in MiXCR, keeping a single row per CDR3 protein. The sample carries roughly 700,000 distinct CDR3 sequences, roughly 50% recorded once. The source material was blood. These receptors were obtained from an older woman in good health.

For this clonotype: A read error may account for a junction end that differs from germline. The chain combines TRBV24-1 with TRBJ1-6; perhaps TRBD1 as D (5 bases). The CDR3 has 16 residues. In germline, CDR1 is KGHDR, CDR2 SFDVKD. The CDR3 DNA is TGTGTCACCAGTGACCCTCGGGACGGGATGGAGTCACCCCTCCACTTT. It encodes CVTSDPRDGMESPLHF.

This clonotype was detected only once. V gene TRBV20-1 combines with J gene TRBJ2-5; no definite D call. Germline V gene sequence: CDR1 DFQATT, CDR2 SNEGSKA (reference sequence). The CDR3 consists of 13 residues. V was trimmed by 6 bases and J by 1 base, leaving 12 bases between them. CDR3: CSAVALTQETQYF. CDR3 DNA: TGCAGTGCCGTCGCCTTAACCCAAGAGACCCAGTACTTC.

This clonotype appeared a single time. The rearrangement links TRBV15 to TRBJ2-5; D is unclear. The germline V gene encodes CDR1 LNHNV and CDR2 YYDKDF (reference sequence). V was shortened by 0 bases and J by 11 bases, with 10 bases between the two germline ends. CDR3 length: 12 residues. CDR3 loop: CATSRDSREQYF. DNA of the CDR3: TGTGCCACCAGCAGAGACTCGAGAGAACAGTACTTC. The whole variable domain, filled in from reference TRBV15 and TRBJ2-5, reads DAMVIQNPRYQVTQFGKPVTLSCSQTLNHNVMYWYQQKSSQAPKLLFHYYDKDFNNEADTPDNFQSRRPNTSFCFLDIRSPGLGDTAMYLCATSRDSREQYFGPGTRLLVL.

This clonotype was found a few times. CDR3 DNA: TGCGCCAGCAGCCGAGTCCAGAGGGGTCCGTCAGAGACCCAGTACTTC. Translated, it gives CASSRVQRGPSETQYF. The chain combines TRBV4-3 with TRBJ2-5; D possibly uses TRBD1 or TRBD2 (5 bases each). Germline loops: CDR1 LGHNA, CDR2 YSLEER. The V end was cut by 4 bases, the J end by 4 bases, with 19 bases between. This CDR3 comprises 16 residues.

The genes are TRBV20-1 and TRBJ1-5; 9 nucleotides align to TRBD1. J was trimmed by 0 bases and V by 1 base; bases with no gene match: 4. The CDR3 extends over 16 amino acids. Germline loops: CDR1 DFQATT, CDR2 SNEGSKA (reference sequence). The CDR3 bases are TGCAGTGCTAGAGGGGGACAGGGATATAGCAATCAGCCCCAGCATTTT. This codes for CSARGGQGYSNQPQHF.

The rearrangement links TRBV4-2 to TRBJ2-1, with D possibly matching TRBD2 (5 bases). Trimming shortened V by 2 bases and J by 4 bases, and 12 bases separated the two germline ends. Looked up from germline, CDR1 is LGHNA and CDR2 is YNFKEQ. The CDR3 contains 15 residues. The CDR3 region has the DNA TGTGCCAGCAGCCAAAGGACGGGGAAGTACAATGAGCAGTTCTTC. This gives the protein CASSQRTGKYNEQFF.

The chain links TRBV28 to TRBJ2-5; TRBD1 aligns across 10 bases. The assigned J gene may be wrong: the sequence end matches TRBJ2-7 better. The CDR3 spans 15 residues. The germline V gene has CDR1 MDHEN and CDR2 SYDVKM. The CDR3 DNA reads as TGTGCCAGCAGTCCAACCGACAGGGGGCATCGCGAGCAGTACTTC. Amino acids: CASSPTDRGHREQYF.

This clonotype was seen only a few times. The V and J genes are TRBV7-9 and TRBJ2-7; weak D call: TRBD1 (6 bases). Germline CDR1 SEHNR, CDR2 FQNEAQ (reference sequence). The CDR3 spans 12 residues. Trimming took off 5 bases at V and 6 bases at J, with 11 bases between the two ends. The CDR3 here is CASSIGQSEQYF. CDR3 coding DNA: TGTGCCAGCAGCATCGGACAGAGCGAGCAGTACTTC.

The V and J genes are TRBV2 and TRBJ1-6, with D possibly TRBD1 on 6 matching bases. This CDR3 spans 16 amino acids. Trimming removed 5 bases from V and 10 bases from J, with 21 bases in between. The germline V gene encodes CDR1 SNHLY and CDR2 FYNNEI. The CDR3 DNA sequence: TGTGCCAGCAGTTATTATCCGACAGGCGGTGGGTCACCCCTCCACTTT. Translation: CASSYYPTGGGSPLHF.

V gene TRBV28 combines with J gene TRBJ2-3; no definite D call. Germline V gene sequence: CDR1 MDHEN, CDR2 SYDVKM. The V and J ends lost 7 bases and 2 bases respectively, with 7 bases between them. The CDR3 contains 12 residues. The CDR3 spells CASTINTDTQYF. In DNA form, the CDR3 reads TGTGCCAGCACCATAAACACAGATACGCAGTATTTT.

The chain carries TRBV12-3 or TRBV12-4 and TRBJ2-5, with 7 bases lining up with TRBD2. The J call may be mistaken, given a closer DNA end match to TRBJ2-7. The CDR3 contains 16 residues. This CDR3 is CASSLGEGRNSNEQYF. CDR3 in DNA: TGTGCCAGCAGTTTGGGGGAGGGCCGAAATTCCAACGAGCAGTACTTC.

This clonotype was detected a few times. The chain employs TRBV5-1 and TRBJ1-1; 7 nucleotides align to TRBD1. Germline V gene sequence: CDR1 SGHRS, CDR2 YFSETQ. With V trimmed by 1 base and J by 2 bases, 2 bases remained unmatched. The CDR3 has 14 amino acids. CDR3 sequence (DNA): TGCGCCAGCAGCTTGACAGGGGATAACACTGAAGCTTTCTTT. It is translated as CASSLTGDNTEAFF.

In its sample, this clonotype was seen a few times. The chain links TRBV20-1 to TRBJ1-1; no definite D call. Germline CDR1 reads DFQATT; CDR2 reads SNEGSKA (reference sequence). V was pared by 6 bases and J by 1 base, with 12 bases between. The CDR3 is made up of 13 amino acids. CDR3 residues: CSAVEDGNTEAFF. CDR3 DNA: TGCAGTGCCGTAGAAGACGGGAACACTGAAGCTTTCTTT.

This clonotype was seen a handful of times. V gene TRBV7-2 combines with J gene TRBJ2-6, with a tentative D call TRBD2 (6 bases). Germline V gives CDR1 SGHTA, CDR2 FQGNSA. This CDR3 region has 17 residues. The ends were cut back, 3 bases at V and 0 bases at J, with 12 bases in the middle. The CDR3 DNA follows: TGTGCCAGCAGCTTCGGGGGTCCTATCTCTGGGGCCAACGTCCTGACTTTC. Its protein is CASSFGGPISGANVLTF.

The chain joins TRBV20-1 to TRBJ1-2, with D hard to call. The CDR3 runs 13 residues. Germline CDR1 and CDR2: DFQATT and SNEGSKA (reference sequence). The V end lost 6 bases, the J end lost 4 bases, and 15 bases lay between the germline ends. Here the CDR3 DNA reads TGCAGTGCAGGCGGCAGAGCGGCCTATGGCTACACCTTC. Translation: CSAGGRAAYGYTF.

The chain joins TRBV6-2 or TRBV6-3 to TRBJ2-1, with no clear D. V lost 4 bases to trimming and J lost 7 bases, with 20 bases between them. There are 16 residues in the CDR3. The germline V gene encodes CDR1 MNHEY and CDR2 SVGEGT. The CDR3 nucleotides are TGTGCCAGCAGTTCGCCAAGGAGTAGCCCCTTGAATGAGCAGTTCTTC. Translation: CASSSPRSSPLNEQFF.

This clonotype was detected only once. V and J are TRBV5-1 and TRBJ2-1, with D tentatively TRBD1 (6 bases). The CDR3 has 15 residues. Trimming pared 2 bases from V and 1 base from J, leaving 10 bases between. Germline CDR1 reads SGHRS; CDR2 reads YFSETQ. The CDR3 region is CASSFSTGSYNEQFF. In nucleotides, the CDR3 is TGCGCCAGCAGCTTTTCGACAGGATCCTACAATGAGCAGTTCTTC.

To note about this clonotype: A much larger clone differs from this one at a single base, so this may be a read error. The chain employs TRBV6-6 and TRBJ1-2; no firm D call. Germline loops: CDR1 MNHNY, CDR2 SVGAGI (reference sequence). There are 13 residues in the CDR3. V shed 5 bases and J shed 0 bases, with 7 bases lying between them. The CDR3 loop reads CASSERSNYGYTF. As DNA, the CDR3 is TGTGCCAGCAGTGAGAGGTCTAACTATGGCTACACCTTC.

This clonotype came up once. The gene calls are TRBV20-1 and TRBJ1-2, with D perhaps TRBD1 (6 bases). From germline, CDR1 is DFQATT and CDR2 SNEGSKA (reference sequence). The CDR3 runs to 13 residues. Deletions cut 5 bases from V and 7 bases from J, with 17 bases between. The CDR3 bases are TGCAGTGCTTCAGGGGTGGCCTTACCTGGCTACACCTTC. This codes for CSASGVALPGYTF.

This clonotype was recorded once. The rearrangement uses TRBV7-2 and TRBJ2-1; 8 positions agree with TRBD2. The CDR3 is 17 residues long. The germline gives CDR1 SGHTA, CDR2 FQGNSA. The V and J ends lost 2 bases and 1 base, in that order; junction bases with no gene match: 7. The CDR3 reads CASSLLSSGSSYNEQFF. The CDR3 DNA reads as TGTGCCAGCAGCTTATTATCAAGCGGGAGTTCCTACAATGAGCAGTTCTTC.

The V gene is TRBV20-1, the J gene TRBJ2-6, with D unclear. The CDR3 spans 16 residues. With 0 bases removed from V and 0 bases from J, the gap between germline ends came to 9 bases. The germline V gene has CDR1 DFQATT and CDR2 SNEGSKA (reference sequence). The CDR3 spells CSARDRTLSGANVLTF. As DNA, the CDR3 is TGCAGTGCTAGAGATCGAACCCTCTCTGGGGCCAACGTCCTGACTTTC.